Following are 16 T cell receptor beta chains from one sample sequenced in a study of cytomegalovirus exposure and HLA in healthy donors. Clones were read by immunoSEQ multiplex PCR, and TCRdb kept only the in-frame ones, dropping some. The sample shows under 250,000 clones, about nine tenths of them seen only once. Source material: PBMCs. The receptors come from a woman between 18 and 29 years old in good health and CMV-seronegative.

The gene calls are TRBV19 and TRBJ2-7, with no clear D. The CDR3 is 12 amino acids. The germline V gene encodes CDR1 LNHDA and CDR2 SQIVND (reference sequence). Trimming shortened V by 8 bases and J by 4 bases, and 12 bases separated the two germline ends. CDR3 sequence: CASLGEDYEQYF. CDR3 DNA sequence: TGTGCCAGTCTTGGAGAGGATTACGAGCAGTACTTC.

The chain has TRBV12-5 and TRBJ1-5, with a possible D match to TRBD1 (6 bases). The CDR3 runs to 14 residues. Trimming removed 5 bases at V and 3 bases at J, with 11 bases between. Per the germline V gene, CDR1 is LGHNT and CDR2 is FRNRAP. CDR3 protein: CASGRQELNQPQHF. CDR3 DNA sequence: TGTGCTAGTGGTCGACAGGAACTCAATCAGCCCCAGCATTTT. Supplemented by reference TRBV12-5 and TRBJ1-5, the full variable domain reads DARVTQTPRHKVTEMGQEVTMRCQPILGHNTVFWYRQTMMQGLELLAYFRNRAPLDDSGMPKDRFSAEMPDATLATLKIQPSEPRDSAVYFCASGRQELNQPQHFGDGTRLSIL.

CDR3 sequence (DNA): TGCGCCAGCAGCCAAACGGGCAGGGCCCACGAGCAGTACTTC. This sequence encodes CASSQTGRAHEQYF. The V call is TRBV4-1, the J call TRBJ2-7, with D perhaps TRBD1 (5 bases). Trimming stripped 2 bases from V and 5 bases from J, with 13 bases between. The CDR3 consists of 14 residues. Germline assignment: CDR1 MGHRA and CDR2 YSYEKL.

CDR3: CASSFGSNEKLFF. CDR3 in DNA: TGTGCCAGCAGTTTCGGTAGCAATGAAAAACTGTTTTTT. The rearrangement links TRBV28 to TRBJ1-4, with D hard to call. Germline CDR1 reads MDHEN; CDR2 reads SYDVKM. The CDR3 covers 13 residues. With 3 bases removed from V and 5 bases from J, the gap between germline ends came to 7 bases.

V usage is TRBV13 and J usage is TRBJ1-2, with 7 nucleotides matching TRBD1. J gave up 6 bases and V 7 bases, and 14 bases lay outside the gene matches. The CDR3 covers 15 residues. Germline V gene sequence: CDR1 PRHDT, CDR2 FYEKMQ (reference sequence). The CDR3 DNA sequence: TGTGCCAGCACCCCATTTCTCGACAGGGACCATGGCTACACCTTC. Translation gives CASTPFLDRDHGYTF.

In DNA form, the CDR3 reads TGCAGTGCTTTACAGGGGGAGACCCAGTACTTC. Amino acid sequence: CSALQGETQYF. This chain uses TRBV20-1 with TRBJ2-5, with 7 bases aligning to TRBD1. The ends lost 5 bases at V and 5 bases at J; junction bases unmatched: 2. Germline-derived CDR1 and CDR2 are DFQATT and SNEGSKA (reference sequence). This CDR3 is 11 amino acids long.

The V call is TRBV11-2, the J call TRBJ2-1, with D perhaps matching TRBD2 (6 bases). Deletions cut 5 bases from V and 1 base from J, with 15 bases between. The germline CDR1 and CDR2 sequences are SGHAT and FQNNGV. The CDR3 spans 16 residues. CDR3 nucleotides: TGTGCCAGCAGCCGGAGGGCTAGCGTATCCTACAATGAGCAGTTCTTC. Translation: CASSRRASVSYNEQFF.

V gene TRBV27 combines with J gene TRBJ1-5; D unresolved. The germline V and J ends were trimmed by 5 bases and 6 bases, with 11 bases remaining between them. Germline CDR1 reads MNHEY; CDR2 reads SMNVEV (reference sequence). This CDR3 spans 13 amino acids. The CDR3 DNA reads TGTGCCAGCAGTGCCTCCGAGGTTCAGCCCCAGCATTTT. Translated, it gives CASSASEVQPQHF.

In its sample, this clone was seen a few times. The rearrangement joins TRBV7-8 to TRBJ2-2; no clear D. The CDR3 has 14 residues. Germline-derived CDR1 and CDR2 are SGHVS and FQNEAQ. The V end lost 1 base, the J end lost 6 bases, and 9 bases lay between the germline ends. The CDR3 DNA sequence: TGTGCCAGCAGCTTAGGTCCCTCTGCCGGGGAGCTGTTTTTT. Translation: CASSLGPSAGELFF. Variable domain in full (rest from reference TRBV7-8 and TRBJ2-2): GAGVSQSPRYKVAKRGQDVALRCDPISGHVSLFWYQQALGQGPEFLTYFQNEAQLDKSGLPSDRFFAERPEGSVSTLKIQRTQQEDSAVYLCASSLGPSAGELFFGEGSRLTVL.

The chain joins TRBV19 to TRBJ1-1; D possibly corresponds to TRBD1 (5 bases). Trimming left V 10 bases short and J 5 bases short, with 20 bases between. Germline CDR1 reads LNHDA; CDR2 reads SQIVND (reference sequence). The CDR3 runs 14 residues. In nucleotides, the CDR3 is TGTGCCACCCGACCTGGAGGGGTGGAAACTGAAGCTTTCTTT. Amino acid sequence: CATRPGGVETEAFF.

The chain links TRBV28 to TRBJ1-4; 11 bases line up with TRBD1. Germline V gene lookup returns CDR1 MDHEN and CDR2 SYDVKM. The CDR3 runs 16 residues. With 6 bases clipped from V and 4 bases from J, the junction kept 7 bases outside the gene matches. CDR3 in amino acids: CASSPRGTGGNEKLFF. The CDR3 DNA follows: TGTGCCAGCAGCCCTAGGGGGACAGGGGGTAATGAAAAACTGTTTTTT.

This chain uses TRBV6-5 with TRBJ2-1, with D possibly TRBD1 on 5 matching bases. V lost 6 bases and J lost 1, with 13 bases in between. The CDR3 is 15 amino acids. Looked up from germline, CDR1 is MNHEY and CDR2 is SVGAGI. The CDR3, as DNA: TGTGCCAGCAGCAACACAGGTTTATCCTACAATGAGCAGTTCTTC. Translating it yields CASSNTGLSYNEQFF.

V usage is TRBV5-1 and J usage is TRBJ2-1; 13 positions match TRBD2. Germline assignment: CDR1 SGHRS and CDR2 YFSETQ. The CDR3 covers 15 residues. V dropped 4 bases and J dropped 9; count of bases not matched to a gene: 7. For the CDR3, the DNA is TGCGCCAGCAGCGTCGGACTAGCGGGAGTTACTGAGCAGTTCTTC. Translation: CASSVGLAGVTEQFF.

V is TRBV27 and J is TRBJ1-1; the match to TRBD1 covers 7 bases. After removal of 7 bases from V and 0 bases from J, the junction contained 5 bases not matched to a gene. Germline CDR1 MNHEY, CDR2 SMNVEV (reference sequence). The CDR3 loop spans 14 amino acids. CDR3 nucleotide sequence: TGTGCCAGCAAGTCACAGGGGATGAACACTGAAGCTTTCTTT. This translates into CASKSQGMNTEAFF.

CDR3: CASSTDGDTEAFF. CDR3 nucleotides: TGCGCCAGCAGTACTGACGGGGACACTGAAGCTTTCTTT. The rearrangement joins TRBV5-1 to TRBJ1-1; no clear D. Germline loops: CDR1 SGHRS, CDR2 YFSETQ. The CDR3 consists of 13 residues. V lost 5 bases to trimming and J lost 3 bases, with 11 bases between them. Full variable domain (rest looked up from reference TRBV5-1 and TRBJ1-1): KAGVTQTPRYLIKTRGQQVTLSCSPISGHRSVSWYQQTPGQGLQFLFEYFSETQRNKGNFPGRFSGRQFSNSRSEMNVSTLELGDSALYLCASSTDGDTEAFFGQGTRLTVV.

The CDR3 region has the DNA TGCAGCGCCAGGGGACATGAAGGAACCGAGCAGTACTTC. This translates into CSARGHEGTEQYF. This rearrangement joins TRBV29-1 to TRBJ2-7; possibly TRBD1 for D (6 bases). Germline CDR1 is SQVTM and CDR2 is ANQGSEA. The CDR3 is 13 residues long. Trimming pared 7 bases from V and 6 bases from J, leaving 19 bases between.